This T cell receptor (beta chain) was documented in a study of shared clonotypes between healthy human individuals. Notes on the study in general: Between a few donors, naive CD4 clonotypes were shared at a level of around 5.1%. Sampling covered nothing but blood. Tissue TCR repertoires likely differ from those found in blood.

With respect to this clone: Its antigen is currently unknown.

This CDR3 has 15 amino acids. Germline loops: CDR1 MDHEN, CDR2 SYDVKM. Deletions cut 4 bases from V and 1 base from J, with 14 bases between. Clones were sequenced by immunoSEQ multiplex PCR, and TCRdb holds only the in-frame ones, with some missing. The sample comprises 2 million to 2.5 million clones, less than 95% of which are singletons, and more than 0.35% rests with the top ten. The origin of this receptor is a man aged 18 to 35 in good health. Some clones in this sample may be carry-over from other donors' samples. Sequencing was done on a sample of naive CD4+ T cells from PBMCs. Regarding subset: CD45RA+ positively selected. V and J are TRBV28 and TRBJ2-7, with unresolved D. CDR3: CASSSVRGRSYEQYF. CDR3 coding DNA: TGTGCCAGCAGTTCCGTTCGCGGTCGGTCCTACGAGCAGTACTTC.